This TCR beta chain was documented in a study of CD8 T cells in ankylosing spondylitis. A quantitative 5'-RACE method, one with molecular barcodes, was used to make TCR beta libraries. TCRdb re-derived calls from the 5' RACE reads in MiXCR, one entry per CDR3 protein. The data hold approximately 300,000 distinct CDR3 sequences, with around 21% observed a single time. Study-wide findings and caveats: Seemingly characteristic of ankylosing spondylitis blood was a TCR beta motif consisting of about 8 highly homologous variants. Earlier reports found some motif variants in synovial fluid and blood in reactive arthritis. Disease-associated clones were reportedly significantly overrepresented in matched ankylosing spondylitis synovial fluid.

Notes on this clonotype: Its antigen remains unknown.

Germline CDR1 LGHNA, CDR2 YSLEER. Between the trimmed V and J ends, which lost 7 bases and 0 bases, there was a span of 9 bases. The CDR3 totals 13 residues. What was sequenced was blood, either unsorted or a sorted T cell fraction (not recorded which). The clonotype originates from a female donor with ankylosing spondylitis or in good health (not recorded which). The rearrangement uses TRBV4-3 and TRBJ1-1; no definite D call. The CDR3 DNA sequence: TGCGCCAGCACCTCTGTTATGAACACTGAAGCTTTCTTT. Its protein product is CASTSVMNTEAFF.